The 5 T cell receptor beta chains below were found in one sample sequenced in a study of blood T cell repertoires in COVID-19. Using immunoSEQ multiplex PCR, the repertoire was profiled, and TCRdb retains in-frame clones only, with some absent. Found here are 100,000 to 150,000 clones, approximately 90% of them singletons; the top ten hold 2.1%. Sequencing was done on a sample of peripheral blood. The source is a man aged 50-60 years with COVID-19, enrolled during active disease.

As to this clone: An end of the junction differs from the germline gene, which may be a read error. The gene calls are TRBV7-7 and TRBJ2-3; 12 bases line up with TRBD2. The CDR3 is made up of 18 amino acids. From germline, CDR1 is SSHAT and CDR2 FNYEAQ (reference sequence). CDR3 nucleotides: TGTGCTAGCAGCGCCGCCCCCCAGCTAGCGGGAGGGGTAGATACGCAGTATTTT. Amino acids: CASSAAPQLAGGVDTQYF.

This clone was recorded only once. The J gene is TRBJ1-5, the V gene TRBV2; D perhaps matches TRBD1 (6 bases). Germline-derived CDR1 and CDR2 are SNHLY and FYNNEI. V lost 5 bases and J lost 5, with 16 bases in between. There are 15 residues in the CDR3. DNA for the CDR3: TGTGCCAGCAGTCCACCATCCAACAGGGATCAGCCCCAGCATTTT. Amino acids: CASSPPSNRDQPQHF. Full variable domain (missing parts from reference TRBV2 and TRBJ1-5): EPEVTQTPSHQVTQMGQEVILRCVPISNHLYFYWYRQILGQKVEFLVSFYNNEISEKSEIFDDQFSVERPDGSNFTLKIRSTKLEDSAMYFCASSPPSNRDQPQHFGDGTRLSIL.

The V gene is TRBV9, the J gene TRBJ2-7, with no clear D. CDR1 is SGDLS, CDR2 YYNGEE, per germline. Deletions cut 2 bases from V and 4 bases from J, with 13 bases between. This CDR3 is 14 amino acids long. CDR3 amino acids: CASSVGSGYYEQYF. Here the CDR3 DNA reads TGTGCCAGCAGCGTGGGTTCGGGTTATTACGAGCAGTACTTC.

The chain couples TRBV19 to TRBJ2-5, with a tentative D call TRBD1 (8 bases). Trimming stripped 4 bases from V and 3 bases from J, with 18 bases between. This CDR3 is 16 amino acids long. Germline CDR1 and CDR2: LNHDA and SQIVND (reference sequence). CDR3 residues: CASSRTGMAGEETQYF. The CDR3 DNA sequence: TGTGCCAGTAGTAGGACAGGGATGGCGGGGGAAGAGACCCAGTACTTC.

This sequence joins TRBV24-1 and TRBJ2-3; 7 bases align to TRBD2. Germline trimming cut 7 bases from V and 2 bases from J; bases unmatched to any gene: 5. In germline, CDR1 is KGHDR, CDR2 SFDVKD. The CDR3 is 14 residues long. This CDR3 reads CATSSAGLTDTQYF. The CDR3 DNA sequence: TGTGCCACCAGCTCAGCGGGGCTCACAGATACGCAGTATTTT.